This T cell receptor beta chain was profiled in a study of T cell responses to AZD1222 COVID-19 vaccine. Whole-study findings and limits: Dominant CD4 TCR responses targeted spike regions 160-218 and 743-854. The peak T cell response came first, and repertoires were sampled only after it. Baseline serostatus was positive in only six AZD1222 recipients. Spike-specific TCR depth and breadth grew after two AZD1222 doses.

V shed 4 bases and J 6 bases; nucleotides not matched to a gene: 9. Germline values: CDR1 SGHTS, CDR2 YDEGEE. The CDR3 length is 15 residues. Clones were sequenced by immunoSEQ multiplex PCR, and TCRdb holds only the in-frame ones, with some missing. The sample lists 120,000 or so clones; 80% to 90% were seen once. Details on this clone: What it binds is not known.

The source material was peripheral blood, sampled on day 0 of MenACWY control vaccination. The gene calls are TRBV5-8 and TRBJ1-5; TRBD1 aligns across 8 bases. The source is an adult in good health. CDR3 coding DNA: TGTGCCAGCAGCCGGGGACAGGAAGGAATTCAGCCCCAGCATTTT. Amino acid sequence: CASSRGQEGIQPQHF.